The sequence of this TCR beta chain was determined in a study of OX40 agonist ivuxolimab in advanced cancers. Sequencing used immunoSEQ multiplex PCR; TCRdb keeps in-frame clones, though not all of them. Of roughly 45,000 clones in the sample, 85% were seen once. CDR3 length: 14 residues. V shed 4 bases, J shed 5 bases, and the junction held 7 bases outside the gene matches. Per the germline V gene, CDR1 is SGHDT and CDR2 is YYEEEE. This clone was detected only a few times. V and J are TRBV5-6 and TRBJ2-5; 8 bases agree with TRBD1. This clonotype was sampled from an adult with an advanced solid tumor such as melanoma, head and neck, liver or kidney cancer. This material consisted of CD4+ or CD8+ T cells sorted from blood, taken in a trial of the OX40 agonist ivuxolimab. DNA of the CDR3: TGTGCCAGCAGCCCCCCGGACAGGGCGGAGACCCAGTACTTC. Translated, it gives CASSPPDRAETQYF.